These 17 T cell receptor beta chains came from one sample sequenced in a study of T-cell memory formation after mild COVID-19. Via MiXCR, TCRdb re-called the 5' RACE reads, giving one row per CDR3 protein. The data show a few hundred thousand distinct CDR3 sequences, about 16% seen once. The sequenced sample was PBMCs or a T cell subset sorted from them (not recorded which). The receptors originated from a man aged 18 to 29 who had mild COVID-19 (a few samples of this study predate the infection). Cell type and time point are not known.

The table lists this clonotype with a few counts. The rearrangement uses TRBV5-1 and TRBJ2-1; TRBD1 matches 8 bases. The V and J ends lost 4 bases and 5 bases, in that order; junction bases with no gene match: 5. There are 14 residues in the CDR3. Germline V gene lookup returns CDR1 SGHRS and CDR2 YFSETQ. The CDR3 is CASSLGTGDNEQFF. The DNA of the CDR3 is TGCGCCAGCAGCCTCGGGACAGGAGACAATGAGCAGTTCTTC.

The CDR3 DNA follows: TGTGCCAGCAGTTTGGCCGGGGACATCACAGATACGCAGTATTTT. It translates to CASSLAGDITDTQYF. The rearrangement uses TRBV12-3 or TRBV12-4 and TRBJ2-3, with D tentatively TRBD1 (6 bases). V lost 3 bases and J lost 2, with 12 bases in between. This CDR3 has 15 residues.

V and J are TRBV2 and TRBJ2-1, with D tentatively TRBD1 or TRBD2 (6 bases each). Germline V CDR1 and CDR2: SNHLY, FYNNEI. The germline V and J ends were trimmed by 2 bases and 10 bases, with 21 bases remaining between them. The CDR3 runs 16 residues. The CDR3 loop is CASSESGTRGVREQFF. CDR3 nucleotides: TGTGCCAGCAGTGAATCCGGCACTAGGGGGGTCCGGGAGCAGTTCTTC.

This clonotype has ten or more counts. V is TRBV7-2 and J is TRBJ2-3; 10 bases fit TRBD2. Germline V gives CDR1 SGHTA, CDR2 FQGNSA. This CDR3 is 13 amino acids long. The V segment lost 8 bases and the J segment 6 bases; nucleotides outside the gene matches: 5. The CDR3: CASHSGGHDTQYF. CDR3 bases: TGTGCCAGCCATAGCGGGGGGCACGATACGCAGTATTTT.

CDR3 sequence (DNA): TGCAGTGCAACTAGCGGGGGGATCCAAGAGACCCAGTACTTC. Its protein is CSATSGGIQETQYF. This chain links TRBV20-1 with TRBJ2-5; 12 bases line up with TRBD2. Germline lookup yields CDR1 DFQATT and CDR2 SNEGSKA (reference sequence). CDR3 length: 14 amino acids. J was trimmed by 1 base and V by 6 bases; bases with no gene match: 3.

This clonotype was observed a few times. The V gene is TRBV7-2, the J gene TRBJ1-1; 7 bases are shared with TRBD1. The germline gives CDR1 SGHTA, CDR2 FQGNSA. Trimming at V came to 5 bases and at J to 3 bases, leaving 3 bases not matched to a gene. The CDR3 has 13 residues. CDR3 sequence reads: CASSTTGDTEAFF. CDR3 coding DNA: TGTGCCAGCAGCACAACAGGGGACACTGAAGCTTTCTTT.

The J gene is TRBJ2-6, the V gene TRBV28; 9 positions agree with TRBD1. Germline lookup yields CDR1 MDHEN and CDR2 SYDVKM. V lost 3 bases and J lost 2; bases outside the gene matches: 2. This CDR3 has 16 amino acids. Written as DNA, the CDR3 is TGTGCCAGCAGTTTTTGGGACAGGGCTGGGGCCAACGTCCTGACTTTC. Protein product: CASSFWDRAGANVLTF.

In this sample, this clonotype turned up a few times. This chain joins TRBV7-2 and TRBJ1-2; no definite D call. The germline V gene encodes CDR1 SGHTA and CDR2 FQGNSA. This CDR3 region has 14 residues. Trimming removed 1 base from V and 6 bases from J, with 12 bases in between. CDR3 loop: CASSLVLLPHGYTF. CDR3 nucleotides: TGTGCCAGCAGCTTAGTTCTGCTGCCACATGGCTACACCTTC.

This chain joins TRBV20-1 and TRBJ2-7; D is perhaps TRBD1 (6 bases). Germline V CDR1 and CDR2: DFQATT, SNEGSKA (reference sequence). The CDR3 has 13 residues. V lost 5 bases, J lost 3 bases, and 14 bases lay in between. As DNA, the CDR3 is TGCAGTGCTGAGGGACACGGTGACTACGAGCAGTACTTC. This codes for CSAEGHGDYEQYF.

The genes are TRBV2 and TRBJ2-1, with no clear D. V was trimmed by 8 bases and J by 0 bases, leaving 11 bases between them. The length of the CDR3 is 14 residues. Germline V lookup: CDR1 SNHLY, CDR2 FYNNEI. The CDR3 coding sequence is TGTGCCAGCGTAGGGCGAAGCTCCTACAATGAGCAGTTCTTC. Its translation is CASVGRSSYNEQFF.

This clonotype was counted at least ten times. The rearrangement links TRBV20-1 to TRBJ1-1; D is undetermined. This CDR3 has 13 amino acids. Deletions cut 0 bases from V and 1 base from J, with 6 bases between. Germline CDR1 and CDR2: DFQATT and SNEGSKA (reference sequence). The CDR3: CSAREDGNTEAFF. CDR3 bases: TGCAGTGCTAGAGAGGACGGGAACACTGAAGCTTTCTTT.

Only a few counts were recorded for this clonotype. V and J are TRBV6-6 and TRBJ1-1; D is unclear. The CDR3 has 14 residues. In germline, CDR1 is MNHNY, CDR2 SVGAGI (reference sequence). Deletions cut 6 bases from V and 2 bases from J, with 13 bases between. CDR3 region: CASSPTRTNTEAFF. CDR3 bases: TGTGCCAGCAGCCCGACCCGCACTAACACTGAAGCTTTCTTT.

This rearrangement joins TRBV5-1 to TRBJ1-2; 9 positions agree with TRBD1. V lost 3 bases, J lost 3 bases, and 3 bases stayed unmatched. CDR1 SGHRS and CDR2 YFSETQ come from the germline V gene. CDR3 size: 14 residues. The CDR3 bases are TGCGCCAGCAGCTCAACAGGGGGCGACTATGGCTACACCTTC. Translated: CASSSTGGDYGYTF.

This clonotype occurred a few times. Here the CDR3 DNA reads TGTGCCAGCAGCTTAGATCGGTTCACCGGGGAGCTGTTTTTT. This translates into CASSLDRFTGELFF. The chain uses TRBV7-9 and TRBJ2-2, with unresolved D. CDR1 SEHNR and CDR2 FQNEAQ come from the germline V gene (reference sequence). This CDR3 region has 14 residues. Trimming pared 1 base from V and 4 bases from J, leaving 7 bases between.

The V call is TRBV9, the J call TRBJ1-1; D possibly corresponds to TRBD1 (6 bases). The V gene's germline CDR1 is SGDLS and CDR2 YYNGEE. The CDR3 has 16 amino acids. The V gene lost 3 bases and the J gene lost 0 bases, with 15 bases spanning the gap. CDR3 DNA sequence: TGTGCCAGCAGCGCCCGACAGGTCCCTATGAACACTGAAGCTTTCTTT. Its protein product is CASSARQVPMNTEAFF.

As for this clonotype: The junction does not match germline at one end; this may be a read error. The chain recombines TRBV2 with TRBJ2-7, with 7 nucleotides matching TRBD1. The CDR3 contains 12 residues. In germline, CDR1 is SNHLY, CDR2 FYNNEI. The CDR3 spells CASSETPGQRIF. CDR3 sequence (DNA): TGTGCCAGCAGCGAAACTCCGGGACAGAGGATTTTC.

This clonotype occurred many times. V usage is TRBV2 and J usage is TRBJ2-3; D might be TRBD1 (6 bases). V was shortened by 4 bases and J by 0 bases, with 14 bases between the two germline ends. The CDR3 is 16 amino acids. Germline values: CDR1 SNHLY, CDR2 FYNNEI. CDR3: CASSGPRGASTDTQYF. The CDR3 bases are TGTGCCAGCAGTGGACCCAGGGGTGCAAGCACAGATACGCAGTATTTT.